This record looks at one T cell receptor (beta chain) sequence and its context. Its antigen is unidentified. The sample carries other DNA sequences with the same CDR3. The CDR3 runs to 14 residues. Trimming shortened V by 0 bases and J by 4 bases, and 7 bases separated the two germline ends. Germline V gives CDR1 MNHEY, CDR2 SVGAGI. Sorted-subset replicate PCR reactions contained roughly 210 ng DNA, corresponding to approximately 30,000 T cell genomes. This table comes from immunoSEQ multiplex PCR, and its TCRdb copy is limited to in-frame clones, with some not included. The top ten clones hold 1% to 1.3% of a sample with more than 2 million clones, approximately 94% of them seen once. The data originate from a study of shared clonotypes between healthy human individuals. Positive CCR7 selection of CD45RO-negative cells yielded the naive CD8 cells, and terminally differentiated effector memory CD45RA+ cells were excluded. Adult donors, all healthy and HIV-negative, had no recent acute infections or vaccinations.

Study findings and constraints: Sequencing depth was expected to affect clonotype sharing among donors. Roughly 5% of naive CD4 clonotypes were shared across several donors.

Sequenced sample: naive CD8+ T cells sorted from blood. The chain couples TRBV6-5 to TRBJ1-5, with no clear D. The TCR comes from a man aged 18 to 30 in good health. The CDR3 DNA follows: TGTGCCAGCAGTTACTCGGAGGGAAATCAGCCCCAGCATTTT. As protein: CASSYSEGNQPQHF.